The 11 T cell receptor beta chains in this list originate from one sample, sequenced in a study of human T cells and chemical hapten exposure. TCRdb passed the RACE reads through MiXCR, listing each CDR3 protein once. Of some 360,000 distinct CDR3 sequences listed, approximately 5.1% were seen once; the top ten hold just over 2.5%. Sample time point: pre-sensitization, week 0. Noted treatment: therapeutic diphenylcyclopropenone sensitization with weekly scalp DPC. The sample here was whole blood, taken in connection with sensitization to the hapten diphenylcyclopropenone (DPC). The receptor set was obtained from a woman in her forties or fifties with alopecia areata. Some clones in this sample may be carry-over from other donors' samples.

This clonotype occurred many times. The rearrangement uses TRBV18 and TRBJ1-1, with 8 bases aligning to TRBD1. Losses at the gene ends were 11 bases for V and 6 bases for J; bases not matched to a gene: 8. Germline assignment: CDR1 KGHSH and CDR2 LQKENI. The CDR3 runs to 12 residues. CDR3 sequence: CAVGAGGPEAFF. DNA for the CDR3: TGTGCCGTGGGAGCAGGGGGCCCTGAAGCTTTCTTT. The full variable domain, with the rest looked up from reference TRBV18 and TRBJ1-1, is NAGVMQNPRHLVRRRGQEARLRCSPMKGHSHVYWYRQLPEEGLKFMVYLQKENIIDESGMPKERFSAEFPKEGPSILRIQQVVRGDSAAYFCAVGAGGPEAFFGQGTRLTVV.

This clonotype was seen ten or more times. The CDR3 coding sequence is TGCGCGACGGGGGGGATTGACCCCCGTACCGATACGCAGTATTTT. The encoded protein is CATGGIDPRTDTQYF. The chain combines TRBV4-1 with TRBJ2-3; TRBD2 matches 8 bases. The CDR3 extends over 15 amino acids. Per germline, CDR1 MGHRA and CDR2 YSYEKL.

The chain combines TRBV7-2 with TRBJ1-5; D perhaps matches TRBD1 (6 bases). Between the trimmed V and J ends, which lost 1 base and 1 base, there was a span of 11 bases. The CDR3 runs to 16 residues. Per the germline V gene, CDR1 is SGHTA and CDR2 is FQGNSA. CDR3 sequence reads: CASSLGVRGSNQPQHF. The CDR3 DNA reads TGTGCCAGCAGCTTAGGGGTAAGGGGGAGCAATCAGCCCCAGCATTTT.

This clonotype was seen only a few times. The chain couples TRBV5-4 to TRBJ2-1; no clear D. Deletions cut 0 bases from V and 2 bases from J, with 9 bases between. CDR1 and CDR2 (germline): SGHNT, YYREEE (reference sequence). This CDR3 is 15 amino acids long. The CDR3 DNA reads as TGTGCCAGCAGCTTGGAGGCGAGCACCTACAATGAGCAGTTCTTC. Translating it yields CASSLEASTYNEQFF.

The rearrangement links TRBV28 to TRBJ2-1; 8 nucleotides line up with TRBD1. The CDR3 is 16 amino acids. V was pared by 5 bases and J by 5 bases, with 11 bases of the junction left unmatched. CDR1 is MDHEN and CDR2 is SYDVKM in the germline V gene. In nucleotides, the CDR3 is TGTGCCAGCAGTACCCCTATTCAGGGGGCGGACAATGAGCAGTTCTTC. Encoded protein: CASSTPIQGADNEQFF.

This clonotype has ten or more counts. The chain uses TRBV28 and TRBJ2-4; 7 positions match TRBD1. V trimming: 1 base; J trimming: 6 bases; junction bases outside the gene matches: 3. Germline V gene sequence: CDR1 MDHEN, CDR2 SYDVKM. This CDR3 is 14 amino acids long. DNA for the CDR3: TGTGCCAGCAGTTTATATCGACAGGGAAACATTCAGTACTTC. Its translation: CASSLYRQGNIQYF.

In this sample, this clonotype turned up a few times. The chain is built from TRBV11-2 and TRBJ2-7, with D unclear. The V and J ends lost 5 bases and 1 base respectively, with 15 bases between them. This CDR3 is 15 amino acids long. CDR1 SGHAT and CDR2 FQNNGV come from the germline V gene. In DNA, the CDR3 is TGTGCCAGCAGCCCGACTTATTGGGGTTCCTACGAGCAGTACTTC. This gives the protein CASSPTYWGSYEQYF.

The V call is TRBV7-2, the J call TRBJ2-7, with D perhaps given as TRBD1 or TRBD2 (5 bases each). There are 14 residues in the CDR3. Germline V gives CDR1 SGHTA, CDR2 FQGNSA. V lost 3 bases, J lost 6 bases, and 15 bases lay in between. The CDR3, as DNA: TGTGCCAGCAGCTTCACTGAGGGGCCGGGCGAGCAGTACTTC. Protein product: CASSFTEGPGEQYF.

V is TRBV12-3 or TRBV12-4 and J is TRBJ2-5; no clear D gene. The CDR3 is 13 residues long. V was cut by 2 bases and J by 2 bases, with 6 bases left in between. CDR3 protein: CASSLQLQETQYF. In DNA, the CDR3 is TGTGCCAGCAGTTTACAGCTACAAGAGACCCAGTACTTC.

CDR3 nucleotide sequence: TGTGCCAGCAGCTTAGCGCTAGAGACCGGGGAGCTGTTTTTT. Translating it yields CASSLALETGELFF. The chain combines TRBV7-9 with TRBJ2-2, with D unclear. This CDR3 is built from 14 residues. Trimming left V 0 bases short and J 5 bases short, with 7 bases between. Germline assignment: CDR1 SEHNR and CDR2 FQNEAQ (reference sequence).

The rearrangement links TRBV5-1 to TRBJ2-7; 7 nucleotides agree with TRBD1. V trimming: 1 base; J trimming: 7 bases; junction bases outside the gene matches: 11. The CDR3 sequence is 15 residues long. CDR1 and CDR2 (germline): SGHRS, YFSETQ. The CDR3 DNA reads as TGCGCCAGCAGCTTGATGGCAGGGGGTAGGTGGGAGCAGTACTTC. Translated, it gives CASSLMAGGRWEQYF.